This TCR beta chain stems from a study of radiotherapy plus CTLA-4 blockade in lung cancer. General study points: Expansion in blood of tumor-derived TCR clones was seen after radiotherapy plus ipilimumab.

TCRdb's table, derived via immunoSEQ multiplex PCR, lists solely in-frame clones and lacks some. The repertoire holds some 110,000 clones, with about 90% as singletons. Notes on this clone: Its antigen is not identified.

This CDR3 is 17 amino acids long. The germline CDR1 and CDR2 sequences are SGHRS and YFSETQ. Trimming stripped 0 bases from V and 7 bases from J, with 20 bases between. Sequencing was performed on peripheral blood, taken from a patient treated with radiotherapy plus ipilimumab. This TCR was recovered from a human donor with non-small cell lung cancer that progressed on radiotherapy plus ipilimumab. The rearrangement uses TRBV5-1 and TRBJ1-3, with no clear D. Here the CDR3 DNA reads TGCGCCAGCAGCTTGGGAGACGAGTCGGCCGCCGGGAACACCATATATTTT. Its protein product is CASSLGDESAAGNTIYF.